This TCR beta chain stems from a study of blood T cell repertoires in COVID-19. Individuals drawn from around 24 US areas were roughly 18 to 95 years old. Participants' reported clinical history set cohort assignment. Symptom resolution, clearance, or two negative PCRs marked donors in Cohort 3 as recovered. Authors' methods: Counts of nucleated cells, estimated from reference gene primer amplification, were obtained. Only in-frame clones appear in the TCRdb table, and some are missing; sequencing was by immunoSEQ multiplex PCR. For V, J and clone size, that table is used; D and trimming come from the DNA. The top ten clones hold 1.7% of a sample with around 300,000 clones, approximately 91% of them seen once. This clone was detected only a few times. This TCR came from a middle-aged woman who had recovered from COVID-19. Source material: PBMCs or T cells enriched from blood (not recorded which).

The CDR3, as DNA: TGCGCCAGCAGCTTGCGTTCCCTTAATTCACCCCTCCACTTT. Protein: CASSLRSLNSPLHF. This chain uses TRBV5-1 with TRBJ1-6; no definite D call. Germline lookup yields CDR1 SGHRS and CDR2 YFSETQ. Trimming pared 1 base from V and 6 bases from J, leaving 8 bases between. The CDR3 is 14 residues long.